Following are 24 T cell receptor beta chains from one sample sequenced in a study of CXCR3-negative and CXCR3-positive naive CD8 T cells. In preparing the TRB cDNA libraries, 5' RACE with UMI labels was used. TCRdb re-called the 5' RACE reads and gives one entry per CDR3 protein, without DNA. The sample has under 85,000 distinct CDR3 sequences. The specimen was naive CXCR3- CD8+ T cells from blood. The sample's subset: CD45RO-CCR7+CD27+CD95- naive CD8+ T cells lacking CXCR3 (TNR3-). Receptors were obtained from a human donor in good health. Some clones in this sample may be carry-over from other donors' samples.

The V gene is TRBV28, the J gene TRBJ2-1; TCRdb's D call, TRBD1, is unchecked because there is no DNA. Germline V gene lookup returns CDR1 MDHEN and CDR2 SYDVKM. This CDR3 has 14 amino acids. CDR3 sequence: CASSLVAVGHEQFF. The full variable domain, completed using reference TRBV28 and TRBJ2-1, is DVKVTQSSRYLVKRTGEKVFLECVQDMDHENMFWYRQDPGLGLRLIYFSYDVKMKEKGDIPEGYSVSREKKERFSLILESASTNQTSMYLCASSLVAVGHEQFFGPGTRLTVL.

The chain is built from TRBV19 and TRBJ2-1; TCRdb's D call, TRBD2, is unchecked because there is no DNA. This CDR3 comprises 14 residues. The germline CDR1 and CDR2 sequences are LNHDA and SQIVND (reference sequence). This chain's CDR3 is CASRGLASYNEQFF.

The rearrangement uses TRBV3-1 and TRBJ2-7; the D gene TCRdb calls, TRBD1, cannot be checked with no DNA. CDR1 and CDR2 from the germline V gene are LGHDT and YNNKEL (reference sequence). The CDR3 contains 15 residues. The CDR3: CASSQLGGAVKEQYF.

The CDR3 is CASSQSYGGEQYF. J is TRBJ2-7 and V is TRBV4-3; absent DNA, TCRdb's TRBD1 call cannot be checked. CDR1 and CDR2 (germline): LGHNA, YSLEER. This CDR3 region has 13 residues.

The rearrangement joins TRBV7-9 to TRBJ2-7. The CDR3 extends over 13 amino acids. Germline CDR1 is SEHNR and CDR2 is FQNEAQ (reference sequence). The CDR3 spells CASSHPGPNEQYF.

The CDR3: CSVVGGQVGTEAFF. The chain links TRBV29-1 to TRBJ1-1; with no DNA, the TCRdb D assignment of TRBD1 cannot be verified. Germline CDR1 and CDR2: SQVTM and ANQGSEA. The CDR3 is 14 residues long.

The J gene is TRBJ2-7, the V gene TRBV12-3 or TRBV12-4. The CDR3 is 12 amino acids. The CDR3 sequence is CASSLTFYEQYF.

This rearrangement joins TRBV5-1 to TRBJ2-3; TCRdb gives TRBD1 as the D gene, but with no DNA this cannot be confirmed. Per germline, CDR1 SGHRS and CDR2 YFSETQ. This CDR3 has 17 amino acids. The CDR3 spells CASSLDLGGYGTDTQYF.

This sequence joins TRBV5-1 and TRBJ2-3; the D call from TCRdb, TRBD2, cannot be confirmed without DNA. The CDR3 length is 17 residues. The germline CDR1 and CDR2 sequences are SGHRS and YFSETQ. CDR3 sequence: CASSPPDRADGTDTQYF.

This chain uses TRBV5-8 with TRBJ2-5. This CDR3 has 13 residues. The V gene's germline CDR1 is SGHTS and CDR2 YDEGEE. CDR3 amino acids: CASSLAAEETQYF.

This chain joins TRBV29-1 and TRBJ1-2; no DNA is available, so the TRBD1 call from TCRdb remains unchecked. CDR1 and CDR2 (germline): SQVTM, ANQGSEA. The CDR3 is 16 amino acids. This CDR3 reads CSVEGVKSGGNYGYTF.

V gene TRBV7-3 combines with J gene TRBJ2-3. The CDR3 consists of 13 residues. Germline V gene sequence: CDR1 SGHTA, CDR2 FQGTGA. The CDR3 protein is CASSSVYTDTQYF. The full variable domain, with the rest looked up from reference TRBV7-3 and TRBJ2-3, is GAGVSQTPSNKVTEKGKYVELRCDPISGHTALYWYRQSLGQGPEFLIYFQGTGAADDSGLPNDRFFAVRPEGSVSTLKIQRTERGDSAVYLCASSSVYTDTQYFGPGTRLTVL.

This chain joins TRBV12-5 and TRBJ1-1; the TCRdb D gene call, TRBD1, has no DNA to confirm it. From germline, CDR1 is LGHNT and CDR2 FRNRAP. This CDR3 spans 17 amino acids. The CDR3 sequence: CASGLVETGGWNTEAFF.

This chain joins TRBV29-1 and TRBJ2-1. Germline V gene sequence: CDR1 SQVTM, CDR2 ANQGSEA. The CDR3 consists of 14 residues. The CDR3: CSGVPAEKSDEQFF.

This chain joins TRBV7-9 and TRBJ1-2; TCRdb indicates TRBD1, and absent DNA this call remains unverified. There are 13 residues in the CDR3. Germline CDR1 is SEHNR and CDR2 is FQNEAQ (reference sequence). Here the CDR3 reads CASSLQGNYGYTF.

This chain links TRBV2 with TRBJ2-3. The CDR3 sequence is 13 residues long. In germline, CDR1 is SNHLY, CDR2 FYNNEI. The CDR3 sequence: CASSDHTTDTQYF.

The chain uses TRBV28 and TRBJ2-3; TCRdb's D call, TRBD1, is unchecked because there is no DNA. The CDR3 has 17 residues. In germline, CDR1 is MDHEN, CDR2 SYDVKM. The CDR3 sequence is CASSLWGLGQNTDTQYF. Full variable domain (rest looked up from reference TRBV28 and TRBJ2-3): DVKVTQSSRYLVKRTGEKVFLECVQDMDHENMFWYRQDPGLGLRLIYFSYDVKMKEKGDIPEGYSVSREKKERFSLILESASTNQTSMYLCASSLWGLGQNTDTQYFGPGTRLTVL.

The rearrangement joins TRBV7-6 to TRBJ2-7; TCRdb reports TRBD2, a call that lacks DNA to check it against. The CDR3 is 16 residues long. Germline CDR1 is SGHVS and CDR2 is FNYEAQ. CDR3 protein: CASSTRGPRVLGEQYF. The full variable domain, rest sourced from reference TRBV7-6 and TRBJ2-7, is GAGVSQSPRYKVTKRGQDVALRCDPISGHVSLYWYRQALGQGPEFLTYFNYEAQQDKSGLPNDRFSAERPEGSISTLTIQRTEQRDSAMYRCASSTRGPRVLGEQYFGPGTRLTVT.

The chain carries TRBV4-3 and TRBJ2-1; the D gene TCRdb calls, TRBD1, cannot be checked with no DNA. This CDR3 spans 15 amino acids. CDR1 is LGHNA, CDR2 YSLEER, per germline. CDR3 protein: CASSQDGGTYNEQFF.

CDR3 residues: CASSQRQTNTEAFF. The rearrangement links TRBV5-1 to TRBJ1-1; the D gene TCRdb calls, TRBD1, cannot be checked with no DNA. The germline CDR1 and CDR2 sequences are SGHRS and YFSETQ. The CDR3 spans 14 residues.

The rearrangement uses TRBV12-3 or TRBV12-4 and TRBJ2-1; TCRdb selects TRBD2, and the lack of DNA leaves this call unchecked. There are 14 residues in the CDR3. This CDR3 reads CASSSGSRIDEQFF.

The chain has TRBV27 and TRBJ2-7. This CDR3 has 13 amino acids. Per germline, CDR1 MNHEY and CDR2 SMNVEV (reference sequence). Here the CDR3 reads CASAFSGAYEQYF.

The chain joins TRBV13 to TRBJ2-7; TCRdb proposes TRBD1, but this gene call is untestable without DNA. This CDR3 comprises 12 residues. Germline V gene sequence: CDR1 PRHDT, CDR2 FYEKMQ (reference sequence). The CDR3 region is CASSDRAHEQYF.

The CDR3 sequence is CSVVGSGRFDEQYF. The rearrangement joins TRBV29-1 to TRBJ2-7; TCRdb outputs TRBD2, but without DNA this stays unchecked. CDR1 and CDR2 from the germline V gene are SQVTM and ANQGSEA. CDR3 length: 14 amino acids.